A selection of T cell receptor beta chains follows, all from one sample in a study of T cell responses to AZD1222 COVID-19 vaccine. The repertoire was sequenced with immunoSEQ multiplex PCR; TCRdb's copy has only in-frame clones and lacks some. Here the sample spans approximately 110,000 clones, 89% being singletons. The sequences come from peripheral blood, collected on day 0 of AZD1222 vaccination. The receptor source for this set is an adult in good health. Each CDR3 is given with its conserved first and last residue. A D gene is named only where the DNA matches it firmly. For some rows the clone size is stated as once, few or many, or as a class when expanded; others skip it.

D	V	J	size	CDR3	DNA
NA	TRBV2	TRBJ2-3	NA	CASSEDTDTQYF	TGTGCCAGCAGTGAAGACACAGATACGCAGTATTTT
NA	TRBV4-2	TRBJ2-2	NA	CASSPLRTGELFF	TGTGCCAGCAGCCCACTACGGACCGGGGAGCTGTTTTTT
TRBD2	TRBV28	TRBJ2-3	NA	CASSLWASGNTDTQYF	TGTGCCAGCAGTTTATGGGCTAGCGGGAACACAGATACGCAGTATTTT
TRBD1	TRBV7-9	TRBJ1-1	NA	CASEDRAGTEAFF	TGTGCCAGCGAAGACAGGGCGGGGACTGAAGCTTTCTTT
NA	TRBV19	TRBJ1-1	NA	CASSKQADTEAFF	TGTGCCAGTAGTAAACAGGCGGACACTGAAGCTTTCTTT
NA	TRBV10-2	TRBJ1-5	once	CASSESVFGNQPQHF	TGCGCCAGCAGTGAGTCGGTTTTCGGCAATCAGCCCCAGCATTTT
NA	TRBV7-8	TRBJ1-2	NA	CASSSRLGDYGYTF	TGTGCCAGCAGCTCCAGACTGGGTGACTATGGCTACACCTTC
NA	TRBV30	TRBJ1-5	NA	CAWSVTGDQPQHF	TGTGCCTGGAGTGTGACAGGTGATCAGCCCCAGCATTTT
TRBD1	TRBV6-5	TRBJ2-7	NA	CASLRQGSIYYEQYF	TGTGCCAGCCTAAGACAGGGGTCGATTTACTACGAGCAGTACTTC
NA	TRBV2	TRBJ1-4	few	CASSELERELFF	TGTGCCAGCAGTGAATTGGAGCGAGAACTGTTTTTT
NA	TRBV24-1	TRBJ2-5	NA	CATSDSYQETQYF	TGTGCCACCAGTGATTCGTACCAAGAGACCCAGTACTTC
NA	TRBV5-1	TRBJ1-2	NA	CASSPDGDYGYTF	TGCGCCAGCAGCCCGGATGGGGATTATGGCTACACCTTC
TRBD1	TRBV28	TRBJ2-7	NA	CASSLKGQGVDEQYF	TGTGCCAGCAGTTTAAAGGGACAGGGAGTCGACGAGCAGTACTTC